The 28 T cell receptor beta chains listed next were all sequenced from one sample in a study of blood T cell repertoires in COVID-19. Libraries were prepared by immunoSEQ multiplex PCR; TCRdb keeps only in-frame clonotypes and omits some of them. The sample contains about 260,000 clones, around 90% of which appear only once. The sample taken for sequencing was peripheral blood. The receptors here all came from a woman between 45 and 60 years old who had recovered from COVID-19.

The J gene is TRBJ2-7, the V gene TRBV5-1; no clear D. Germline CDR1 and CDR2: SGHRS and YFSETQ. The CDR3 spans 15 residues. Trimming removed 4 bases at V and 0 bases at J, with 14 bases between. The chain's CDR3 is CASSPSPGVSYEQYF. The CDR3, as DNA: TGCGCCAGCAGCCCGAGTCCAGGTGTCTCCTACGAGCAGTACTTC.

The chain employs TRBV30 and TRBJ2-2; 7 nucleotides match TRBD1. This CDR3 has 15 residues. Losses at the gene ends were 4 bases for V and 5 bases for J; bases not matched to a gene: 10. Germline lookup yields CDR1 GTSNPN and CDR2 SVGIG (reference sequence). The CDR3 reads CAWKSGTVSTGELFF. The CDR3 DNA is TGTGCCTGGAAATCCGGGACAGTTTCGACCGGGGAGCTGTTTTTT.

The table lists this clone with a few counts. The chain couples TRBV6-5 to TRBJ1-6; TRBD1 agrees at 8 bases. The V gene end was trimmed by 1 base and the J gene end by 6 bases; junction bases not matched to a gene: 2. The CDR3 sequence is 15 residues long. Germline loops: CDR1 MNHEY, CDR2 SVGAGI. CDR3 DNA: TGTGCCAGCAGTTACTATGGACAGGGTAATTCACCCCTCCACTTT. It encodes CASSYYGQGNSPLHF.

V usage is TRBV9 and J usage is TRBJ2-3; 8 bases are shared with TRBD2. This CDR3 comprises 18 residues. Per the germline V gene, CDR1 is SGDLS and CDR2 is YYNGEE. Unmatched junction bases numbered 14, after V lost 1 base and J lost 4 bases. As DNA, the CDR3 is TGTGCCAGCAGCGTATTATTAGCGGGACCAACTCTCCCAGATACGCAGTATTTT. It codes for CASSVLLAGPTLPDTQYF.

The V and J genes are TRBV2 and TRBJ2-7, with 9 positions matching TRBD1. The CDR3 runs 14 residues. Germline assignment: CDR1 SNHLY and CDR2 FYNNEI. Germline trimming cut 10 bases from V and 0 bases from J; bases unmatched to any gene: 7. CDR3 residues: CATEGQGPSYEQYF. In DNA, the CDR3 is TGTGCCACCGAGGGACAGGGACCCTCCTACGAGCAGTACTTC.

The chain carries TRBV30 and TRBJ1-5; 9 positions match TRBD1. V dropped 3 bases and J dropped 6; count of bases not matched to a gene: 12. The CDR3 is 16 amino acids. CDR1 is GTSNPN, CDR2 SVGIG, per germline (reference sequence). The CDR3 sequence is CAWSAPGTGRAQPQHF. CDR3 bases: TGTGCCTGGAGCGCACCCGGGACAGGGAGGGCTCAGCCCCAGCATTTT.

V and J are TRBV19 and TRBJ1-6; TRBD1 might be the D (6 bases). The germline V gene encodes CDR1 LNHDA and CDR2 SQIVND (reference sequence). The CDR3 has 16 residues. Between the trimmed V and J ends, which lost 5 bases and 0 bases, there was a span of 11 bases. DNA for the CDR3: TGTGCCAGTAGTCTGGACAGCAGCTCCTATAATTCACCCCTCCACTTT. Translating it yields CASSLDSSSYNSPLHF.

CDR3: CASSSGGEQYF. CDR3 bases: TGTGCCAGCAGTTCGGGAGGCGAGCAGTACTTC. The chain joins TRBV27 to TRBJ2-7, with 7 nucleotides matching TRBD2. This CDR3 spans 11 amino acids. Trimming took 4 bases from V and 6 from J; bases not matched to a gene: 0. Germline V gene data show CDR1 as MNHEY and CDR2 as SMNVEV (reference sequence).

This clone was picked up a small number of times. The V gene is TRBV19, the J gene TRBJ1-6; D is ambiguous. The germline V gene encodes CDR1 LNHDA and CDR2 SQIVND (reference sequence). Between the trimmed V and J ends, which lost 9 bases and 2 bases, there was a span of 8 bases. The CDR3 has 13 amino acids. The CDR3, as DNA: TGTGCCAGCCGCGAGGCCTATAATTCACCCCTCCACTTT. Amino acids: CASREAYNSPLHF.

This chain joins TRBV7-3 and TRBJ2-2; no definite D call. CDR1 SGHTA and CDR2 FQGTGA come from the germline V gene. Trimming stripped 6 bases from V and 5 bases from J, with 13 bases between. There are 14 residues in the CDR3. The CDR3 region has the DNA TGTGCCAGCAGTTCCGTCCACCGGACCGGGGAGCTGTTTTTT. Translating it yields CASSSVHRTGELFF.

The V gene is TRBV7-3, the J gene TRBJ1-6, with no clear D. V lost 5 bases and J lost 7, with 15 bases in between. The germline CDR1 and CDR2 sequences are SGHTA and FQGTGA. The CDR3 length is 15 residues. The CDR3 DNA follows: TGTGCCAGCAGCCTTGCGGCCCTGGTGAATTCACCCCTCCACTTT. This gives the protein CASSLAALVNSPLHF.

The chain couples TRBV6-2 or TRBV6-3 to TRBJ2-7, with D unresolved. The CDR3 is 16 amino acids. Trimming left V 5 bases short and J 0 bases short, with 17 bases between. Germline lookup yields CDR1 MNHEY and CDR2 SVGEGT. The CDR3 is CASSDPLAALSYEQYF. CDR3 nucleotide sequence: TGTGCCAGCAGTGATCCGCTGGCGGCACTCTCCTACGAGCAGTACTTC.

V is TRBV19 and J is TRBJ2-5, with D possibly matching TRBD1 (5 bases). The germline CDR1 and CDR2 sequences are LNHDA and SQIVND (reference sequence). V lost 9 bases and J lost 7, with 18 bases in between. This CDR3 contains 13 residues. The CDR3 nucleotides are TGTGCCAGCCAGGGCCCACCGGGTCTGACCCAGTACTTC. Its protein product is CASQGPPGLTQYF. The variable domain in full, with the rest retrieved from reference TRBV19 and TRBJ2-5, is DGGITQSPKYLFRKEGQNVTLSCEQNLNHDAMYWYRQDPGQGLRLIYYSQIVNDFQKGDIAEGYSVSREKKESFPLTVTSAQKNPTAFYLCASQGPPGLTQYFGPGTRLLVL.

In this sample, this clone turned up a few times. The gene calls are TRBV2 and TRBJ1-5; 8 nucleotides line up with TRBD1. Per germline, CDR1 SNHLY and CDR2 FYNNEI. There are 14 residues in the CDR3. The V segment lost 10 bases and the J segment 3 bases; nucleotides outside the gene matches: 8. As DNA, the CDR3 is TGTGCCATATCAGGGACAGGATTCAATCAGCCCCAGCATTTT. Encoded protein: CAISGTGFNQPQHF.

The table lists this clone with a count of one. The chain is built from TRBV7-2 and TRBJ2-7, with D unclear. With 5 bases removed from V and 2 bases from J, the gap between germline ends came to 13 bases. Germline V CDR1 and CDR2: SGHTA, FQGNSA. This CDR3 has 14 amino acids. The CDR3 protein is CASSLNMSPYEQYF. In DNA form, the CDR3 reads TGTGCCAGCAGCCTCAACATGTCCCCCTACGAGCAGTACTTC.

CDR3 DNA sequence: TGTGCCAGCAGCGTACTTTCGAGGATACAGAACACCGGGGAGCTGTTTTTT. Amino acid sequence: CASSVLSRIQNTGELFF. This chain links TRBV9 with TRBJ2-2; D uncertain. The germline V gene has CDR1 SGDLS and CDR2 YYNGEE. Between the trimmed V and J ends, which lost 1 base and 1 base, there was a span of 14 bases. The CDR3 loop spans 17 amino acids.

V and J are TRBV7-2 and TRBJ2-7, with 7 bases matching TRBD1. The CDR3 runs 14 residues. V lost 8 bases to trimming and J lost 2 bases; unmatched junction nucleotides: 9. CDR1 is SGHTA, CDR2 FQGNSA, per germline. The CDR3 DNA is TGTGCCAGCGGCCAAAGACAGGGTCCCTACGAGCAGTACTTC. It codes for CASGQRQGPYEQYF.

This chain connects TRBV5-1 to TRBJ2-3; 9 nucleotides agree with TRBD2. This CDR3 spans 16 amino acids. V shed 0 bases, J shed 1 base, and the junction held 3 bases outside the gene matches. From germline, CDR1 is SGHRS and CDR2 YFSETQ. This CDR3 is CASSLVPSGGTDTQYF. The CDR3 coding sequence is TGCGCCAGCAGCTTGGTTCCTAGCGGGGGCACAGATACGCAGTATTTT.

The gene calls are TRBV28 and TRBJ2-5, with 7 nucleotides matching TRBD1. The germline gives CDR1 MDHEN, CDR2 SYDVKM. V shed 4 bases, J shed 8 bases, and the junction held 7 bases outside the gene matches. This CDR3 contains 13 residues. The CDR3 is CASSYTGVLTQYF. CDR3 DNA: TGTGCCAGCAGTTACACAGGGGTTTTAACCCAGTACTTC.

The chain couples TRBV5-1 to TRBJ2-7; 10 bases align to TRBD2. The germline V gene has CDR1 SGHRS and CDR2 YFSETQ. The CDR3 loop spans 15 amino acids. The J segment lost 6 bases and the V segment lost 0 bases, leaving 6 bases of the junction unmatched. CDR3 amino acids: CASSLGSGRVGEQYF. The CDR3 bases are TGCGCCAGCAGCTTGGGGAGCGGGAGGGTCGGCGAGCAGTACTTC. The full variable domain, completed using reference TRBV5-1 and TRBJ2-7, is KAGVTQTPRYLIKTRGQQVTLSCSPISGHRSVSWYQQTPGQGLQFLFEYFSETQRNKGNFPGRFSGRQFSNSRSEMNVSTLELGDSALYLCASSLGSGRVGEQYFGPGTRLTVT.

The chain is built from TRBV7-2 and TRBJ2-1, with 7 positions matching TRBD2. V dropped 4 bases and J dropped 4; count of bases not matched to a gene: 10. Germline CDR1 is SGHTA and CDR2 is FQGNSA. The CDR3 runs to 16 residues. In DNA form, the CDR3 reads TGTGCCAGCAGCTCCCGACGGGGGGAGGGTTACAATGAGCAGTTCTTC. The encoded protein is CASSSRRGEGYNEQFF.

The rearrangement uses TRBV5-6 and TRBJ1-2, with a possible D match to TRBD1 (5 bases). The CDR3 extends over 15 amino acids. V was shortened by 0 bases and J by 8 bases, with 17 bases between the two germline ends. Germline CDR1 and CDR2: SGHDT and YYEEEE. The CDR3 region is CASSLGDRQTDGYTF. The CDR3 DNA is TGTGCCAGCAGCTTGGGTGACCGACAGACCGACGGCTACACCTTC.

The chain couples TRBV6-5 to TRBJ1-3, with 10 bases aligning to TRBD1. The junction had 2 bases not matched to a gene; V was cut back by 9 bases and J by 0 bases. The germline gives CDR1 MNHEY, CDR2 SVGAGI. The CDR3 has 14 amino acids. The CDR3 here is CASRQGASGNTIYF. In nucleotides, the CDR3 is TGTGCCAGTAGACAGGGGGCCTCTGGAAACACCATATATTTT.

The sample holds many counts of this clone. The chain's CDR3 is CASRGSGNTIYF. The DNA of the CDR3 is TGTGCCAGCAGGGGCTCGGGAAACACCATATATTTT. This chain links TRBV7-9 with TRBJ1-3; the D is unclear. CDR3 length: 12 amino acids. Germline V lookup: CDR1 SEHNR, CDR2 FQNEAQ (reference sequence). With 6 bases removed from V and 4 bases from J, the gap between germline ends came to 7 bases.

The CDR3 bases are TGTGCCAGCACCCCGGACAGGGAGGCTGGCTACACCTTC. It is translated as CASTPDREAGYTF. The chain employs TRBV5-4 and TRBJ1-2, with 8 nucleotides matching TRBD1. The CDR3 has 13 amino acids. Looked up from germline, CDR1 is SGHNT and CDR2 is YYREEE (reference sequence). V shed 6 bases, J shed 7 bases, and the junction held 8 bases outside the gene matches.

The V call is TRBV29-1, the J call TRBJ1-1; D ambiguous. Trimming cost V 5 bases and J 7 bases, with 5 bases left between them. The CDR3 contains 9 residues. Germline CDR1 reads SQVTM; CDR2 reads ANQGSEA. The DNA for the CDR3 is TGCAGCGTTACAGATGAAGCTTTCTTT. Residues: CSVTDEAFF.

The chain recombines TRBV19 with TRBJ1-3; 8 bases fit TRBD1. V shed 5 bases and J 4 bases; nucleotides not matched to a gene: 4. The CDR3 runs 14 residues. Germline CDR1 LNHDA, CDR2 SQIVND (reference sequence). CDR3 nucleotide sequence: TGTGCCAGTAGTCGACAGGGGCTGGGAAACACCATATATTTT. It yields the protein CASSRQGLGNTIYF. Full variable domain (rest looked up from reference TRBV19 and TRBJ1-3): DGGITQSPKYLFRKEGQNVTLSCEQNLNHDAMYWYRQDPGQGLRLIYYSQIVNDFQKGDIAEGYSVSREKKESFPLTVTSAQKNPTAFYLCASSRQGLGNTIYFGEGSWLTVV.

This chain uses TRBV11-2 with TRBJ2-7, with D perhaps TRBD2 (5 bases). The CDR3 covers 11 residues. V lost 8 bases, J lost 6 bases, and 11 bases lay in between. From germline, CDR1 is SGHAT and CDR2 FQNNGV. Written as DNA, the CDR3 is TGTGCCAGCTCCCGGGGATCCGAGCAGTACTTC. Its translation: CASSRGSEQYF.